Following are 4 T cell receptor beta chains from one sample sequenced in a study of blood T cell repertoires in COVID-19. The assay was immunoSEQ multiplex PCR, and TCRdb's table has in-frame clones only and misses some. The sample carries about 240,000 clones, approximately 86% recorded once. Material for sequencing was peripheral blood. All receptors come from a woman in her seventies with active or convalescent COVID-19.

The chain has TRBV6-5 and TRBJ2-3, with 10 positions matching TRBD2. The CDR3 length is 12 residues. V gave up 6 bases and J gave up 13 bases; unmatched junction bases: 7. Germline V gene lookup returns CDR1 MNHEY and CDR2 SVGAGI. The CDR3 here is CASRQGLAREYF. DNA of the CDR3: TGTGCCAGCAGACAGGGACTAGCGAGGGAGTATTTT.

The CDR3 loop is CASSSMGGSYGYTF. CDR3 sequence (DNA): TGTGCCAGCAGTTCCATGGGAGGCAGCTATGGCTACACCTTC. The genes are TRBV27 and TRBJ1-2, with unresolved D. Germline values: CDR1 MNHEY, CDR2 SMNVEV (reference sequence). The CDR3 spans 14 residues. Trimming took 4 bases from V and 4 from J, leaving 13 bases between them.

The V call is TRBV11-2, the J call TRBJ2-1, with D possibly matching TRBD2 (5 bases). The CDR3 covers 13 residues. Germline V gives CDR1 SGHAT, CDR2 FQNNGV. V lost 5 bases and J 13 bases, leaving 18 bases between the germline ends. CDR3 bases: TGTGCCAGCAGCAGCCATCGGGGTTTAAGTCAGTTCTTC. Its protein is CASSSHRGLSQFF.

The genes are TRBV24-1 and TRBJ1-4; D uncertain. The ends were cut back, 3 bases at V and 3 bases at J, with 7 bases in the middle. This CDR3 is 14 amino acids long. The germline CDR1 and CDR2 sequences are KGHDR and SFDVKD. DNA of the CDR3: TGTGCCACCAGTGATGCAGGATCTAATGAAAAACTGTTTTTT. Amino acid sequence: CATSDAGSNEKLFF.